Listed below are T cell receptor beta chains from one sample, sequenced in a study of cytomegalovirus exposure and HLA in healthy donors. Here immunoSEQ multiplex PCR was the method, and the copy in TCRdb shows in-frame clones only, minus some. The ten top clones account for around 2.2%, within a sample of 100,000 to 150,000 clones. The sample taken for sequencing was PBMCs. Receptor source: a man aged 35-49 years in good health and CMV-seronegative. The conserved cysteine and the conserved F or W are not part of the CDR3 here. A D gene is named only where the DNA matches it firmly.

v_call	j_call	d_call	cdr3_aa
TRBV27	TRBJ2-7	-	ASSRPDSYEQY
TRBV6-5	TRBJ1-1	-	ASSLPGAITEAF
TRBV6-1	TRBJ1-2	-	ASSEGRQVAYGYT
TRBV19	TRBJ2-1	TRBD2	ASSRLAGFYNEQF
TRBV4-2	TRBJ2-7	TRBD1	ASSLVLGTGGPEQY
TRBV9	TRBJ1-2	-	ASSGELKIYGYT
TRBV30	TRBJ1-5	-	AWSVRGSNQPQH
TRBV6-5	TRBJ1-2	TRBD1	ASTTGQNYGYT
TRBV18	TRBJ2-7	-	ASSPGPRVYEQY
TRBV6-5	TRBJ2-7	-	ASSPRGWGYEQY
TRBV7-3	TRBJ2-2	-	ASSYLLSSPPNTGELF
TRBV9	TRBJ2-2	-	ASRARFPSGELF
TRBV5-4	TRBJ1-2	TRBD1	ASSSDRFNYGYT
TRBV9	TRBJ2-2	TRBD2	ASSPSTSGSTGELF
TRBV28	TRBJ2-7	TRBD1	ASSPGDRAYEQY
TRBV9	TRBJ2-5	-	ASSAGAGGETQY
TRBV11-2	TRBJ2-7	TRBD1	ASSPKQGQGEEVYEQY
TRBV21-1	TRBJ2-7	-	ASRMGQDRPYEQY
TRBV11-2	TRBJ2-2	TRBD1	ASSRQGAAKNTGELF
TRBV7-2	TRBJ1-5	TRBD1	ASSLEEGAGQPQH
TRBV5-6	TRBJ2-5	TRBD1	ASSLQGQVVETQY
TRBV9	TRBJ1-4	-	ASSVALSGNEKLF
TRBV11-2	TRBJ2-2	-	ASSPLLDTGELF
TRBV25-1	TRBJ2-3	-	ASSAGTDTQY
TRBV5-4	TRBJ2-7	TRBD2	ASSVGTSGSYEQY
TRBV7-8	TRBJ1-5	-	ASSLQGSNQPQH
TRBV6-1	TRBJ2-7	-	SAGSSYEQY
TRBV9	TRBJ1-2	TRBD1	ASQPQDRAGYT
TRBV6-5	TRBJ2-5	-	ASSVVRGGETQY
TRBV5-1	TRBJ2-2	TRBD2	ASRLQAGGDTGELF
TRBV7-2	TRBJ1-1	TRBD1	ASSLGQGSTEAF
TRBV28	TRBJ2-7	TRBD1	ASTKDRGVYEQY
TRBV6-5	TRBJ1-2	-	ASSYSMAVYGYT
TRBV10-3	TRBJ1-4	TRBD1	AIRQGDRENEKLF
TRBV5-1	TRBJ2-7	-	ASSFDSRSYEQY
TRBV29-1	TRBJ2-7	TRBD2	SVRSSGETYEQY
TRBV4-3	TRBJ2-7	-	ASSHSTGSYEQY
TRBV28	TRBJ2-6	TRBD1	ASSLGTASSGANVLT
TRBV27	TRBJ1-2	-	ASSPYKITGTYGYT
TRBV7-2	TRBJ2-7	-	ASSGRRESSYEQY
TRBV7-2	TRBJ1-2	TRBD1	ASSRRQGLPNYGYT
TRBV4-1	TRBJ2-7	TRBD2	ASSQDGLAGRIEQY
TRBV11-3	TRBJ2-3	-	ASSSRPRAGTDTQY
TRBV6-4	TRBJ2-7	TRBD1	ASSGPQGQGSSYEQY
TRBV19	TRBJ2-6	-	ASRDRGANVLT
TRBV4-1	TRBJ1-5	-	ASSQTGTSNQPQH
TRBV27	TRBJ1-5	TRBD1	ASSPFGTGGYQPQH
TRBV7-2	TRBJ2-7	TRBD1	ASSLGQVLYEQY
TRBV10-3	TRBJ2-7	-	AISRGYEQY
TRBV5-6	TRBJ1-4	TRBD1	ASSGRTGANEKLF
TRBV7-2	TRBJ1-5	-	ASSSTGLGNQPQH
TRBV2	TRBJ2-2	TRBD1	ASSDQGVYTGELF